A selection of T cell receptor beta chains follows, all from one sample in a study of blood T cell repertoires in COVID-19. Repertoires were generated with immunoSEQ multiplex PCR, while TCRdb's copy carries only in-frame clones and drops some. The top ten hold around 16% of the sample, which has about 34,000 clones, approximately 71% seen once. Specimen: peripheral blood. The receptors here all came from a human donor in a cohort sampled during active COVID-19. Both conserved end residues are part of each CDR3. The D gene is left open where the match is weak. Part of the rows lack a size; the others show once, few, many or a class for expanded clones.

>once|TRBJ2-3|NA|TRBV4-2
TGTGCCAGCAGCCCGCGGGGTCGCGGGGAATATACGCAGTATTTT
CASSPRGRGEYTQYF
>NA|TRBJ1-1|TRBD1|TRBV18
TGTGCCAGCTCACCGAGACAGGGACACACTGAAGCTTTCTTT
CASSPRQGHTEAFF
>NA|TRBJ1-1|TRBD1|TRBV5-1
TGCGCCAGCAGCTTAAGTACAGGGGGCTACACTGAAGCTTTCTTT
CASSLSTGGYTEAFF
>NA|TRBJ2-5|TRBD2|TRBV6-5
TGTGCCAGCAGTCTTGGACTAGCGGGGGAGACCCAGTACTTC
CASSLGLAGETQYF
>NA|TRBJ1-1|NA|TRBV10-3
TGTGCCATCAGTGTTAAAGGGGACACTGAAGCTTTCTTT
CAISVKGDTEAFF
>many|TRBJ1-6|TRBD1|TRBV6-1
TGTGCCAGCAGTGCCCGGAGGGACAGCTATAATTCACCCCTCCACTTT
CASSARRDSYNSPLHF
>NA|TRBJ2-2|TRBD1|TRBV5-5
TGTGCCAGCAGCTCCACGTCTGCCGGGACAGCGAACACCGGGGAGCTGTTTTTT
CASSSTSAGTANTGELFF
>NA|TRBJ2-1|NA|TRBV4-3
TGCGCCAGCAGCCAAGATGGGTACAGGCACAATGAGCAGTTCTTC
CASSQDGYRHNEQFF
>NA|TRBJ1-4|NA|TRBV23-1
TGCGCCCCCAACGGCGACAGCTTTACCGCAACTAATGAAAAACTGTTTTTT
CAPNGDSFTATNEKLFF
>few|TRBJ1-6|TRBD1|TRBV3-1/TRBV3-2
TGTGCCAGCAGCCTGGACAGGGGGCGAATTCCCAATTCACCCCTCCACTTT
CASSLDRGRIPNSPLHF
>NA|TRBJ2-3|NA|TRBV5-1
TGCGCCAGCAGCTACTCTACAGGGATGTCAGATACGCAGTATTTT
CASSYSTGMSDTQYF
>NA|TRBJ2-1|TRBD2|TRBV5-1
TGCGCCAGCAGCCCCGGACTAGCGGGAGTCGTACGCTACAATGAGCAGTTCTTC
CASSPGLAGVVRYNEQFF
>NA|TRBJ1-5|TRBD1|TRBV6-5
TGTGCCAGCAGACAGGGGGGGAATCAGCCCCAGCATTTT
CASRQGGNQPQHF
>NA|TRBJ1-1|TRBD1|TRBV30
TGTGCCGGGGGACAGACGAACACTGAAGCTTTCTTT
CAGGQTNTEAFF
>once|TRBJ2-2|TRBD2|TRBV27
TGTGCCAGCAGTTTGGGTGGTAGCGGGGGGGCGGCCGGGGAGCTGTTTTTT
CASSLGGSGGAAGELFF
>NA|TRBJ2-2|NA|TRBV5-1
TGCGCCAGCAGCTTAAGGGGCTCCGGGGAGCTGTTTTTT
CASSLRGSGELFF
>NA|TRBJ1-1|NA|TRBV6-6
TGTGCCAGCAACCCCCCGGGGGGAACTGAAGCTTTCTTT
CASNPPGGTEAFF
>once|TRBJ1-3|TRBD1|TRBV5-4
TGTGCCAGCAGCCTCGGAGGAGACAGGGCTGGAAACACCATATATTTT
CASSLGGDRAGNTIYF
>NA|TRBJ2-3|TRBD2|TRBV18
TGTGCCAGCTCCCTGACTAGCGGGGGGGCAGATACGCAGTATTTT
CASSLTSGGADTQYF
>NA|TRBJ2-7|TRBD1|TRBV10-3
TGTGCCATCAGTGAGGGGATGGACAGGGCTCACTACGAGCAGTACTTC
CAISEGMDRAHYEQYF
>NA|TRBJ2-7|NA|TRBV7-2
TGTGCCAGCAGCTTAGAGGGGCGCGAGCAGTACTTC
CASSLEGREQYF
>NA|TRBJ2-6|NA|TRBV6-2/TRBV6-3
TGTGCCAGCAGTTACTCGAGTCGAGCGGACTCTGGGGCCAACGTCCTGACTTTC
CASSYSSRADSGANVLTF
>NA|TRBJ1-1|TRBD1|TRBV11-3
TGTGCCAGCAGCTCGGGACAGGGGAACTTGGCTGAAGCTTTCTTT
CASSSGQGNLAEAFF
>NA|TRBJ1-1|NA|TRBV6-5
TGTGCCAGCAGTTACACAAACAGGGCCCTTGAAGCTTTCTTT
CASSYTNRALEAFF
>NA|TRBJ2-2|NA|TRBV28
TGTGGGATTTCCGGAGGGAGCCGGACCGGGGAGCTGTTTTTT
CGISGGSRTGELFF
>few|TRBJ1-1|NA|TRBV6-6
TGTGCCAGCAATGGGGGAGGGAACATGAACACTGAAGCTTTCTTT
CASNGGGNMNTEAFF
>NA|TRBJ1-1|TRBD1|TRBV19
TGTGCCAGTAGTAGGACAGGGGTTACTGAAGCTTTCTTT
CASSRTGVTEAFF
>NA|TRBJ1-1|TRBD1|TRBV18
TGTGCCAGCTCATCCAAGTCGAACAGGGGGCCGGGGACTGAAGCTTTCTTT
CASSSKSNRGPGTEAFF
>few|TRBJ2-5|TRBD1|TRBV2
TGTGCCAGCAGGGCGACAGGGGGCAAGTCGGGAGAGACCCAGTACTTC
CASRATGGKSGETQYF
>NA|TRBJ1-6|NA|TRBV6-5
TGTGCCAGCAGCCACGGTTACTATTCACCCCTCCACTTT
CASSHGYYSPLHF
>many|TRBJ1-2|NA|TRBV16
TGTGCCAGCAGCCTCTTCGCGGACAGCGCCTATGGCTACACCTTC
CASSLFADSAYGYTF
>NA|TRBJ2-7|TRBD1|TRBV18
TGTGCCAGCTCACCGGCCAGGGGGACGGGAACCTACGAGCAGTACTTC
CASSPARGTGTYEQYF
>NA|TRBJ1-4|TRBD1|TRBV6-5
TGTGCCAGCAGTTCTGGGGGGACAGGGGGTGAAAAACTGTTTTTT
CASSSGGTGGEKLFF
>once|TRBJ2-1|TRBD2|TRBV4-1
TGCGCCAGCAGCCAAGGGCCGCTAGCGGGCGATGAGCAGTTCTTC
CASSQGPLAGDEQFF
>NA|TRBJ1-2|NA|TRBV20-1
TGCAGTGCTAGTTCAGGGCTTAACTATGGCTACACCTTC
CSASSGLNYGYTF
>NA|TRBJ2-1|TRBD2|TRBV4-3
TGCGCCAGCAGCCTATTAGCGGGAAGGTCTTACAATGAGCAGTTCTTC
CASSLLAGRSYNEQFF
>NA|TRBJ2-1|NA|TRBV19
TGTGCCAGTAGGAGACAGGGTATCGGGGGAGCCTACAATGAGCAGTTCTTC
CASRRQGIGGAYNEQFF
>NA|TRBJ2-7|NA|TRBV27
TGTGCCAGCAGTTTAAAGTCGGGGAAGCGTTACTCCTACGAGCAGTACTTC
CASSLKSGKRYSYEQYF
>NA|TRBJ1-5|TRBD1|TRBV5-8
TGTGCCAGCAGTCGTGGACAGGGGCGGAATCAGCCCCAGCATTTT
CASSRGQGRNQPQHF
>NA|TRBJ2-1|TRBD2|TRBV6-2/TRBV6-3
TGTGCCAGCAGTTACTGGGCTAGCGGCAGAGACAATGAGCAGTTCTTC
CASSYWASGRDNEQFF
>once|TRBJ1-1|NA|TRBV9
TGTGCCAGCAGCCCGTGGGAGGGAGGCACTGAAGCTTTCTTT
CASSPWEGGTEAFF
>NA|TRBJ2-7|NA|TRBV11-2
TGTGCCAGCAGCTCTGGCAGGCAATCCTACGAGCAGTACTTC
CASSSGRQSYEQYF
>NA|TRBJ2-1|TRBD2|TRBV4-3
TGCGCCAGCAGCCAAGATAGACTAGCGGGGAATGAGCAGTTCTTC
CASSQDRLAGNEQFF
>NA|TRBJ2-5|NA|TRBV12-3/TRBV12-4
TGTGCCAGCACCCAATATAGGCGGGAGACCCAGTACTTC
CASTQYRRETQYF
>NA|TRBJ2-2|TRBD2|TRBV5-4
TGTGCCAGCAGCTCCCCCAGCGGGAGAGCGACCGGGGAGCTGTTTTTT
CASSSPSGRATGELFF
>NA|TRBJ1-2|TRBD1|TRBV2
TGTGCCAGCAGTCTCCAGGGGGCGGGCTATGGCTACACCTTC
CASSLQGAGYGYTF